Listed below are T cell receptor beta chains from one sample, sequenced in a study of blood T cells in healthy people across ages. TCRdb analysed the 5' RACE reads with MiXCR anew, one entry per CDR3 protein. Of approximately 490,000 distinct CDR3 sequences in the sample, about 24% are singletons; the top ten hold under 9%. These data were also reused for a study on T cells of mothers and their children.

The specimen was blood. Every receptor here comes from a boy aged 10-17 years in good health. Each CDR3 is given with its conserved first and last residue.

V gene	J gene	CDR3 protein
TRBV12-3/TRBV12-4	TRBJ1-4	CASSQGAGLNEKLFF
TRBV20-1	TRBJ2-3	CSASQPGVTDTQYF
TRBV27	TRBJ2-1	CASIFYNEQFF
TRBV7-2	TRBJ2-5	CASSLGQGPETQYF
TRBV30	TRBJ2-3	CAWSRGVTDTQYF
TRBV27	-	CASSRLAWHEQYF
TRBV5-6	TRBJ1-5	CASSSLTGSQPQHF
TRBV27	TRBJ2-6	CASRTGGGANVLTF
TRBV9	TRBJ2-5	CASSVGGSPLIGEQYF
TRBV4-3	TRBJ1-5	CASSQDSGGGNQPQHF
TRBV4-3	TRBJ2-5	CASSQDFGLVFLFF
TRBV9	TRBJ2-1	CASSVAGTSGSQYF
TRBV24-1	TRBJ2-5	CATSDSQGPGGMTQYF
TRBV27	TRBJ2-7	CASSFEGLGYEQYF
TRBV10-3	TRBJ1-4	CAISATGAPEKLFF
TRBV4-3	-	CASSQDNRGNEQFF
TRBV27	TRBJ2-7	CASSLIRQGAGEQYF
TRBV29-1	TRBJ1-1	CSVGLQMNTEAFF
TRBV12-3/TRBV12-4	TRBJ2-3	CASSLFPGGATDTQYF
TRBV20-1	TRBJ2-7	CSARTGTGAYEQYF
TRBV4-1	TRBJ2-7	CASSLQATYEQYF
TRBV7-9	TRBJ1-5	CASSFSGDRNQPQHF
TRBV3-1	TRBJ2-5	CASSQGQLAGGPETQYF
TRBV20-1	TRBJ1-5	CSVWEGNNQPQHF
TRBV5-1	TRBJ1-2	CASSSGDTNYGYTF
TRBV6-5	TRBJ2-7	CASSYSGGGNYEQYF
TRBV6-2/TRBV6-3	TRBJ2-1	CASSDSGGNEQFF
TRBV2	TRBJ2-2	CASSRLANTGELFF
TRBV2	TRBJ2-1	CASSLLAQYNEQFF
TRBV7-9	TRBJ2-4	CASSTTGQGAEMSKNIQYF
TRBV4-3	TRBJ2-3	CASSQADREGIDTQYF
TRBV27	TRBJ2-5	CASSSAGVGETQYF
TRBV7-6	-	CASSSGSSHRTLEQYF
TRBV5-1	-	CASSLAQGQGYEQYF
TRBV7-3	TRBJ2-1	CASSLTPWTSGGAYNEQFF
TRBV11-2	TRBJ2-3	CASSLQARDTQYF
TRBV7-6	TRBJ2-5	CASSPLAQETQYF
TRBV12-3/TRBV12-4	TRBJ1-6	CASSLSGPNSPLHF
TRBV20-1	TRBJ2-1	CRSTKAGDFYNEQFF
TRBV7-9	TRBJ2-3	CASSHPVTDTQYF
TRBV11-2	TRBJ2-5	CASSLRKEVETQYF
TRBV24-1	TRBJ2-5	CATGDWSGQETQYF
TRBV13	TRBJ1-2	CASSLGRAFRDGYTF
TRBV20-1	TRBJ2-7	CSATSVAPSYEQYF
TRBV6-5	TRBJ1-1	CASSRREGTEAFF
TRBV29-1	TRBJ1-2	CSVQQDGYTF
TRBV7-2	TRBJ2-1	CASSLGSFYNEQFF
TRBV28	TRBJ2-1	CASSPRGLRGNEQFF
TRBV4-3	TRBJ2-2	CASSHSGHLPGELFF
TRBV12-3/TRBV12-4	TRBJ2-5	CASSLGLAQTQYF
TRBV14	-	CASSQDSAGGLNEQFF
TRBV20-1	TRBJ2-1	CSASSLGLAVYNEQFF
TRBV29-1	TRBJ2-2	CSALGQNGFGELFF